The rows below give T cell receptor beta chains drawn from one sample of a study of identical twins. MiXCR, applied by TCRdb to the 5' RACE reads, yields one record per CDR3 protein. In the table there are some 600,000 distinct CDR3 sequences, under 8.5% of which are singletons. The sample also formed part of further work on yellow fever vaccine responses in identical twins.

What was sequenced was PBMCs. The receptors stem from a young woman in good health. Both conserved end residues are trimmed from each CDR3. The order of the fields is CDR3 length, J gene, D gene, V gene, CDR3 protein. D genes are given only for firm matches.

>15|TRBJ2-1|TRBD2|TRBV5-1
ASSLGFSGGAHNEQF
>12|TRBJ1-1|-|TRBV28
ASRLSPTVPEAF
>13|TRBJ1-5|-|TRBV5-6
ASSLGMLGNQPQH
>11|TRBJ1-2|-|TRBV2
ASSELRYQGYT
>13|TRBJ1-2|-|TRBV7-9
ASSPATSYNYGYT
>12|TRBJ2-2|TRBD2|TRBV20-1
SASISGRAGELF
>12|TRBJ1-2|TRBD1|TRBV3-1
ASNAGGLKYGYT
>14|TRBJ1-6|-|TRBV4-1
ASSFFDPKFDSPLH
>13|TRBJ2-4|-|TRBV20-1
SAPERGNAKNIQY
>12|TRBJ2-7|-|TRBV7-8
ASSSTGNSYEQY
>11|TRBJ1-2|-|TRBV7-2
ASSLLEHYGYT
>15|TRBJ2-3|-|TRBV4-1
ASSQDPRGSSTDTQY
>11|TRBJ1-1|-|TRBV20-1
SRFDRTNTEAF
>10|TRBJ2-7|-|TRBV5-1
ASSPHSGEQY
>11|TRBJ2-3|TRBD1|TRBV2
ASSAQGADTQY
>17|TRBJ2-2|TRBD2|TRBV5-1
ASSLGVSGGPSNTGELF
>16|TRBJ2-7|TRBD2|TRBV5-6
ASSHGLAGGWGFYEQY
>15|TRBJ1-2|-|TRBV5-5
ASSLVGIQAHNYGYT
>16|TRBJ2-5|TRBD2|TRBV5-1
ASSVISPSGSFQETQY
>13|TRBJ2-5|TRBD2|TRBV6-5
ASSYTSGGRETQY
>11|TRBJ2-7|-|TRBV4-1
ASSQATPYEQY
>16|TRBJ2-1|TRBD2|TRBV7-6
ASSLARPGTSGYNEQF
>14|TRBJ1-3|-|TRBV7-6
ASAVAGPYSGNTIY
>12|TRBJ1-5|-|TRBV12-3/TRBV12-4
ASRYGGLGQPQH
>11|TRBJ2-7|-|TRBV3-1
ASSQTTNYEQY
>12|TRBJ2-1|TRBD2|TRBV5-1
ASRGLAEHNEQF
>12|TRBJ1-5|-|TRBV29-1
SVGGGNSNQPQH
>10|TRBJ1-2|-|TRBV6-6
ASNGGTSGYT
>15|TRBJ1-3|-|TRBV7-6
ASSLRQTRSAGNTIY
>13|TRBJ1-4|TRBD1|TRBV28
ASSPQGAQSEKLF
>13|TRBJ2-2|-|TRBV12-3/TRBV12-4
ASSTGTSNTGELF
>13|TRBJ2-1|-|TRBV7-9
ASSPTGWYKDEQF